Each of the 2 T cell receptor beta chains below was sequenced from the same sample in a study of blood T cells in healthy people across ages. Primed by a sample-barcoded 5' primer and a J-beta primer mix, a second PCR proceeded for roughly 7 to 11 cycles. TCRdb called the 5' RACE reads again in MiXCR, with one record for every CDR3 protein. The sample holds about 1.4 million distinct CDR3 sequences, approximately 59% seen once. Sequences were obtained from blood. These receptors were taken from a man between 18 and 29 years old in good health.

This clonotype was observed a few times. The V and J genes are TRBV5-6 and TRBJ1-2, with D tentatively TRBD1 (5 bases). V lost 1 base, J lost 7 bases, and 8 bases lay in between. CDR1 SGHDT and CDR2 YYEEEE come from the germline V gene. The CDR3 runs to 12 residues. DNA for the CDR3: TGTGCCAGCAGCTTGACGAGGGGTGGCTACACCTTC. Translated: CASSLTRGGYTF.

As for this clonotype: At one of its ends the junction is not consistent with the germline gene, which may arise from a read error. The genes are TRBV3-1 and TRBJ2-7; D might be TRBD2 (5 bases). The CDR3 is made up of 14 amino acids. Germline values: CDR1 LGHDT, CDR2 YNNKEL (reference sequence). This CDR3 is CVSSQDEGSYEQYF. The DNA for the CDR3 is TGTGTCAGCAGCCAAGATGAGGGTTCCTACGAGCAGTACTTC.